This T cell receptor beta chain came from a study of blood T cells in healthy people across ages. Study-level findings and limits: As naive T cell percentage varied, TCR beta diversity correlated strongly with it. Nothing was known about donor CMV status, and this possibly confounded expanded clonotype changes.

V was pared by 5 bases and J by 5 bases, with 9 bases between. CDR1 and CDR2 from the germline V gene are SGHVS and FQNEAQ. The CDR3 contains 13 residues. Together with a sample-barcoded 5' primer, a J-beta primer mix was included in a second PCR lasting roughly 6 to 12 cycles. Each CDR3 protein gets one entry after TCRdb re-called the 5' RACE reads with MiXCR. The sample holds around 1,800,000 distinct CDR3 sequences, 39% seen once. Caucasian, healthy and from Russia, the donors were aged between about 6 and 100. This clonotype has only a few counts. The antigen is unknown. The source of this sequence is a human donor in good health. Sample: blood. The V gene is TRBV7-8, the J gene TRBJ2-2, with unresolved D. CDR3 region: CASSPWTTGELFF. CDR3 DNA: TGTGCCAGCAGCCCCTGGACGACCGGGGAGCTGTTTTTT.